These T cell receptor beta chains were read from a single sample in a study of neurological immune-mediated disorders. TCRdb used MiXCR to reprocess the 5' RACE reads, holding one entry per CDR3 protein. The repertoire holds some 60,000 distinct CDR3 sequences, with 4% to 6% as singletons. The sequencing input was PBMCs. The receptors derive from a woman aged 50 to 65 with multiple sclerosis. CDR3s include the opening cysteine and the closing phenylalanine or tryptophan.

V,J,CDR3
TRBV6-5,TRBJ2-2,CASSYSTQNTGELFF
TRBV12-3/TRBV12-4,TRBJ1-2,CASSSRDRGKDGYTF
TRBV16,TRBJ1-5,CASSQGRGYQPQHF
TRBV7-6,TRBJ1-6,CASSLGAGDSPLHF
TRBV7-6,TRBJ1-1,CVSSSEKRSEAFF
TRBV5-1,TRBJ1-1,CASSLAGGGNTEAFF
TRBV7-2,TRBJ1-3,CASSLRGQFGNTIYF
TRBV10-3,TRBJ2-2,CAISESKNTGELFF
TRBV7-2,TRBJ2-3,CASSLERGGSADTQYF
TRBV7-2,TRBJ2-2,CASKRPGPGELFF
TRBV7-9,TRBJ2-5,CASTNGEKTQYF
TRBV5-6,TRBJ2-3,CASTPGRGPVDTQYF
TRBV12-3/TRBV12-4,TRBJ2-2,CASSWDSGSSGELFF
TRBV12-3/TRBV12-4,TRBJ2-2,CASSLGMGRELFF
TRBV9,TRBJ1-2,CASSVAPGSNGYTF
TRBV12-3/TRBV12-4,TRBJ1-1,CASTKPPGNTEAFF
TRBV5-1,TRBJ2-6,CASSWDRTGANVLTF
TRBV20-1,TRBJ2-5,CSAVPLGAIVQTQYF
TRBV20-1,TRBJ2-5,CSAREFSGSTTQYF
TRBV12-3/TRBV12-4,TRBJ2-7,CASSFWPNDEQYF
TRBV7-2,TRBJ2-5,CASSRDGETQYF
TRBV5-6,TRBJ2-1,CASSLRGPLKGDEQFF
TRBV7-2,TRBJ1-5,CASSPRLGAGQPQHF
TRBV12-3/TRBV12-4,TRBJ1-5,CAPKEGAGQPQHF